A single sample is the source of the 11 T cell receptor beta chains below, sequenced in a study of post-analysis software for immune sequencing data. Study outcomes and limitations: TRBV5-6, TRBV5-1 and TRBV20-1 were among five TRBV segments more frequent in patients than controls.

For these receptors, no antigen is known. Libraries were made from TCR beta cDNA, and they carried unique molecular identifiers. TCRdb passed the PCR reads through MiXCR, listing each CDR3 protein once. Of 750,000 to 950,000 distinct CDR3 sequences in the sample, approximately 53% were seen once. Sequenced input: blood. The receptors here all came from a girl under 18 with multiple sclerosis.

This clonotype was counted a single time. The rearrangement uses TRBV7-3 and TRBJ2-6, with unresolved D. CDR1 is SGHTA and CDR2 is FQGTGA in the germline V gene. The CDR3 loop spans 15 amino acids. Trimming cost V 5 bases and J 2 bases, with 10 bases left between them. The CDR3 nucleotides are TGTGCCAGCAGCCCCGCTCTGGCTGGGGCCAACGTCCTGACTTTC. Protein product: CASSPALAGANVLTF.

This chain links TRBV28 with TRBJ1-2; TRBD1 agrees at 7 bases. The CDR3 runs to 19 residues. Germline lookup yields CDR1 MDHEN and CDR2 SYDVKM. V shed 3 bases and J 6 bases; nucleotides not matched to a gene: 22. In nucleotides, the CDR3 is TGTGCCAGCAGTTTCTCAATTCTGTTAACAGGGGTAGTGTTGCATGGCTACACCTTC. It specifies CASSFSILLTGVVLHGYTF.

This clonotype showed up just a few times. The chain links TRBV20-1 to TRBJ2-5; 9 bases are a match to TRBD1. The germline V gene has CDR1 DFQATT and CDR2 SNEGSKA (reference sequence). The CDR3 is 14 amino acids. The V segment lost 6 bases and the J segment 5 bases; nucleotides outside the gene matches: 10. The CDR3, as DNA: TGCAGTGCGAAAACAGGGGGCAACGGCGAGACCCAGTACTTC. It translates to CSAKTGGNGETQYF.

This clonotype occurred a few times. V usage is TRBV11-2 and J usage is TRBJ2-1, with D hard to call. This CDR3 has 12 residues. The V gene's germline CDR1 is SGHAT and CDR2 FQNNGV. Trimming removed 3 bases from V and 9 bases from J, with 9 bases in between. In nucleotides, the CDR3 is TGTGCCAGCAGCTTCTCGCTTAGTGAGCAGTTCTTC. This gives the protein CASSFSLSEQFF.

The genes are TRBV20-1 and TRBJ2-7; D is possibly TRBD2 (6 bases). This CDR3 is 15 amino acids long. The ends were cut back, 5 bases at V and 4 bases at J, with 21 bases in the middle. Germline V gene lookup returns CDR1 DFQATT and CDR2 SNEGSKA (reference sequence). For the CDR3, the DNA is TGCAGTGCTGATTTCCCTTTGGCGGGACTTTACGAGCAGTACTTC. Residues: CSADFPLAGLYEQYF.

The J gene is TRBJ2-1, the V gene TRBV7-2; the match to TRBD2 covers 8 bases. The CDR3 loop spans 15 amino acids. Losses at the gene ends were 1 base for V and 5 bases for J; bases not matched to a gene: 4. Looked up from germline, CDR1 is SGHTA and CDR2 is FQGNSA. The CDR3 is CASSLVVAGNNEQFF. The CDR3 DNA sequence: TGTGCCAGCAGCTTAGTGGTAGCGGGGAACAATGAGCAGTTCTTC.

V gene TRBV6-2 or TRBV6-3 combines with J gene TRBJ2-2; D is ambiguous. The CDR3 loop spans 15 amino acids. Per the germline V gene, CDR1 is MNHEY and CDR2 is SVGEGT. V shed 5 bases and J shed 5 bases, with 15 bases lying between them. Here the CDR3 reads CASSDPPAWTGELFF. The CDR3 DNA is TGTGCCAGCAGTGATCCCCCGGCTTGGACCGGGGAGCTGTTTTTT.

DNA for the CDR3: TGTGCCAGCAGTATCCATAGCGGGGGGATGTTCTTC. As protein: CASSIHSGGMFF. This rearrangement joins TRBV25-1 to TRBJ2-1; 10 bases align to TRBD2. CDR1 is MGHDK, CDR2 SYGVNS, per germline. Germline trimming cut 5 bases from V and 15 bases from J; bases unmatched to any gene: 7. The CDR3 is 12 residues long.

V is TRBV12-5 and J is TRBJ2-3; the D is unclear. The CDR3 is 14 residues long. V gave up 5 bases and J gave up 2 bases, with 11 bases separating them. Per germline, CDR1 LGHNT and CDR2 FRNRAP. Here the CDR3 DNA reads TGTGCTAGTGGTCGGCAGGAGATCACAGATACGCAGTATTTT. Translating it yields CASGRQEITDTQYF.

In its sample, this clonotype was seen once. V is TRBV7-7 and J is TRBJ2-1, with 9 bases matching TRBD1. The ends lost 5 bases at V and 7 bases at J; junction bases unmatched: 9. CDR3 size: 15 residues. In germline, CDR1 is SSHAT, CDR2 FNYEAQ (reference sequence). The CDR3 DNA sequence: TGTGCCAGCAGCATTACAGGGGGCGCGGGGAATGAGCAGTTCTTC. This translates into CASSITGGAGNEQFF. Looking up the rest from reference TRBV7-7 and TRBJ2-1 gives the full variable domain: GAGVSQSPRYKVTKRGQDVTLRCDPISSHATLYWYQQALGQGPEFLTYFNYEAQPDKSGLPSDRFSAERPEGSISTLTIQRTEQRDSAMYRCASSITGGAGNEQFFGPGTRLTVL.

The gene calls are TRBV20-1 and TRBJ2-7; weak D call: TRBD1 (6 bases). The CDR3 consists of 13 residues. V dropped 2 bases and J dropped 3 bases, with 11 bases sitting between them. Germline assignment: CDR1 DFQATT and CDR2 SNEGSKA (reference sequence). Here the CDR3 reads CSARRGSNYEQYF. The DNA of the CDR3 is TGCAGTGCTAGAAGGGGGAGCAACTACGAGCAGTACTTC.